One T cell receptor (beta chain) is described in this entry. This entry belongs to a study of shared clonotypes between healthy human individuals. Deep level was the assay's run setting. TCRdb's copy holds only in-frame clones and misses some; the assay was immunoSEQ multiplex PCR. The sample includes around 2.3 million clones, almost 96% seen only once; the top ten take roughly 0.13%. Germline CDR1 and CDR2: SNHLY and FYNNEI. Deletions cut 4 bases from V and 1 base from J, with 12 bases between. The CDR3 loop spans 15 amino acids. Sequencing was carried out using naive CD4+ T cells sorted from blood. As for subset: CD45RA+ positively selected. The clonotype originates from a man between 18 and 35 years old in good health. V and J are TRBV2 and TRBJ2-3; the D gene is possibly TRBD1 (6 bases). CDR3: CASSVQGEGTDTQYF. Written as DNA, the CDR3 is TGTGCCAGCAGTGTACAGGGAGAAGGCACAGATACGCAGTATTTT.